This T cell receptor (beta chain) was recovered during a study of TIL therapy for anti-PD-1-resistant metastatic lung cancer listed by TCRdb under 2021. About the study as a whole: Tumors were harvested before any PD-1/PD-L1 blockade; patients then received nivolumab, and those progressing received lymphodepletion, expanded TIL infusion and IL-2. A median age of about 57 years (range roughly 35-75) and a median tumor PD-L1 proportion score of 6% to 7% were recorded among enrolled patients. Most of the cohort had lung adenocarcinoma, a handful of tumors were EGFR-mutant and two were ALK-rearranged, and half of the patients were current or former smokers. Across the cohort, whole-exome sequencing showed a median non-synonymous tumor mutation burden of approximately 1.5 mutations per megabase. T cell receptor beta sequencing of tumor and peripheral blood was used to follow clonotypes across the tumor, the expanded TIL product and serial blood samples.

Worth noting for this clone: Its cognate antigen has yet to be identified. No quality values exist for individual bases; no much larger clone is one base distant.

TCR beta CDR3 regions were amplified from genomic DNA with the immunoSEQ v3 hsTCRB kit using bias-controlled multiplex PCR. TCR libraries were sequenced on an Illumina NextSeq 500 to 1.5 million to 2 million read pairs for survey level or 5-6 million for deep level. The authors processed their data as follows. V, D and J genes were assigned, non-productive sequences were removed, and clonality was reported by immunoSEQ Analyzer software. To compare repertoires between infused TIL and blood, productive Simpson clonality was used along with the Morisita overlap index of productive TRB rearrangements. Absolute clonotype counts in blood were estimated by multiplying the lymphocyte count by the CD3+ fraction and by the productive frequency of the clone. The table comes from immuneACCESS by way of TCRdb, which keeps in-frame sequences with V and J called. Part of the clones is missing from these tables; in studies checked, under half for an unresolved V gene and the rest for unknown reasons. The D gene and trimming were derived from the DNA, and the V and J assignments and clone size from that table. Counted in this sample were 20,000 to 25,000 clones; over 70% of them appeared once. Jointly, the top ten make up under 2.5% of the sample.

Trimming costs V 7 bases and J 1 base, and their ends lie 14 bases apart. Inclusive of the bounding cysteine and phenylalanine, the CDR3 is 15 residues long. The read is trimmed to its CDR3 DNA, 45 bases read in frame from base 1. Per the germline V gene, MNHEY is the CDR1 and SVGAGI is the CDR2. The time point label, read with the paper, signifies: pre-treatment sample, taken before nivolumab and TIL therapy. A phase I trial run at two centers enrolled adults with stage 4 NSCLC between 2017 and January 2020. The samples were obtained from a phase I trial that was single-arm and open-label and tested tumor-infiltrating lymphocyte therapy combined with nivolumab in advanced non-small cell lung cancer. Blood mononuclear cells from EDTA tubes were separated on a Ficoll gradient and snap-frozen as pellets, and DNA was extracted from the cells using a Qiagen mini-prep kit. General findings and caveats noted by the study authors: The study protocol defined all tumor marker inferences as exploratory. Because the cohort was highly selected, with more treatment-naive, never-smoker and oncogene-addicted patients than is typical, generalizability is limited. The baseline peripheral repertoire was partially replaced by infused TIL clonotypes, which then decayed over months, and persistence showed no apparent association with response.

The chain links TRBV6-5 with TRBJ1-3, and the D gene may be TRBD1, 6 bases matching. The source material was blood, sampled at baseline. The TCR sequence derives from a person aged 25-79 years with non-small cell lung cancer. The CDR3 region reads CASTEGGKSGNTIYF. The nucleotide sequence is TGTGCCAGCACCGAGGGGGGGAAGTCTGGAAACACCATATATTTT.